Below, one T cell receptor (beta chain) is given with its context. Its cognate antigen has yet to be identified. The conserved phenylalanine or tryptophan is not found at the CDR3 terminus, so this likely reflects a read error. The DNA is omitted, as the CDR3 cannot be located on it reliably, and the CDR3 follows TCRdb's listing. The data stem from a study of cytomegalovirus exposure and HLA in healthy donors (dated by TCRdb to between 2016 and 2019). About the investigation overall: An earlier analysis of roughly 500 of the donors reported about 260 Gb of sequence data and 95 million to 120 million unique TCR beta sequences obtained from about 179 million T cells. To decide whether each TCR beta V gene segment behaved as functional or pseudogenic, an earlier analysis of some 540 of the donors relied on high-throughput TCR beta sequencing. Donor age, sex, ethnicity and CMV serostatus were compiled together with the repertoire data. The study combined high-throughput TCR immunosequencing, statistical association of individual TCRs with disease status, and machine learning to predict cytomegalovirus infection status. In a later analysis, previously published TCR beta repertoires from 500 to 750 donors were re-analyzed and high-resolution HLA genotyping was added so that TCR occurrence patterns could be studied. Rather than using new phenotypic data, the later analysis identified candidate immune exposures from TCR beta sequences and from how often those sequences occurred across donors. Genome-wide SNP genotypes for about 65% of the 666 donors were used in a later genetic analysis, which treated that subset as a discovery cohort. The study profiled the T cell repertoires of more than 500 subjects by immunosequencing and related them to cytomegalovirus serostatus. The study was designed to test whether signatures of past pathogen exposure could be identified by cataloging public T cell receptors. Across about 380 genotyped donors of the cohort, an average of roughly 250,000 unique TCR beta nucleotide sequences per donor were sequenced, and 15% to 20% of those sequences were non-productive. All discovery cohort repertoires had been generated on a single sequencing platform. The genetic ancestry cluster associated with self-reported Caucasian donors included 70% to 85% of the approximately 400 genotyped donors. HLA typing included class I and class II loci at four-digit resolution. The number of typed donors differed by locus: 629-630 for A, B, C, DRB1 and DQB1; 522 for DQA1; roughly 600 for DPA1; and roughly 490 for DPB1. Besides the first cohort of approximately 670 subjects, a separate validation cohort made up of 120 different subjects was used. An early release that covered around 590 HLA-typed donors contained approximately 300 gigabases of sequencing data and around 80 million unique TCR sequences. Roughly 5 DR-DQ haplotypes were handled as single units for association and clustering because linkage in the cohort was strong. What the work shows at the level of the full study, not this receptor alone: Some IMGT-functional V segments, including TRBV6-2 and TRBV6-3, could not be told apart with the 87-base-pair reads, so those segments were excluded. In a later analysis, most CMV-associated TCR beta chains were found to appear HLA-restricted, with HLA associations seemingly driven largely by CMV exposure. A cluster of highly shared sequence variants was judged likely to represent a technical artifact of the sequencing pipeline. Presence/absence analyses assumed roughly uniform sequencing depth across donors, an assumption that may not hold. In a later analysis, some 18,000 TCR beta sequences were associated with specific HLA alleles at a false discovery rate of 0.05. In a later analysis, HLA-associated TCR beta chains showed more clonal expansion and lower generation probabilities than non-associated chains that were equally common. Compared with the roughly 600-donor mean, donors in an Asian-associated ancestry cluster had fewer N-insertions in productive TCRs, according to a later genetic analysis. When HLA alleles, especially DR and DQ, strongly co-occurred, attributing TCR associations to individual alleles was difficult. In a later analysis, the rate of TCR association differed among HLA loci, with DRB1 alleles having the most associated TCRs and HLA-C alleles having the fewest. Because counts were too low, about 18 rarely observed V segments, including chromosome 9 orphons, were excluded from the earlier analysis of a few hundred of the donors. In this cohort, only TCR beta chains were sequenced, and detectable features were limited by the absence of alpha or paired-chain data. According to the authors, the approach could potentially be generalized to other disease states and immunological phenotypes. Because some donors lacked HLA typing at each locus, the association tests relied only on the typed subset. In the study, 150 to 200 TCR beta chains were listed as associated with cytomegalovirus. Correlated functional status among segregating V segments might be attributable to linkage disequilibrium, but an unknown experimental factor could not be ruled out. The classifier was reported to diagnose cytomegalovirus status with high specificity and sensitivity in both the original cohort and the validation cohort. Several of the top co-occurrence clusters appeared to be linked to parvovirus B19, influenza, CMV and Epstein-Barr virus, according to a later analysis. In an earlier analysis of about 550 of the donors, most TCR beta V segments were observed in productive rearrangements about 87% or about 30% of the time, broadly matching IMGT annotations. While some public TCRs were present in many individuals, most TCR sequences turned up only very rarely across donors. CMV serostatus was the only immune exposure information available for the cohort. Three of the identified cytomegalovirus-associated TCR beta chains were confirmed in vitro to be specific for cytomegalovirus antigens. A further reported finding was that TCR beta sequences accurately predicted the HLA-A and HLA-B alleles for most subjects in the first cohort. An association between a missense DCLRE1C variant and V-gene and J-gene trimming of TCR beta chains was found in a later genetic analysis and replicated in an independent cohort.

The CDR3 is 11 amino acids in total, end residues counted. For CDR1 and CDR2, the germline V gene lists SGHTA and FQGTGA. The cohort comprised fewer than 700 healthy bone marrow donors. At the time of sampling, all cohort members were nominally healthy, though unrecorded immune exposures were likely present. The donor was CMV seropositive and was included in the group of 250 to 350 seropositive cohort members. Each donor provided a peripheral blood sample, and peripheral blood mononuclear cells were used for TCR beta sequencing. Genomic DNA was extracted from the blood cell samples with the Qiagen DNeasy Blood Extraction Kit. Preparation of the library involved the immunoSEQ multiplex PCR assay. The multiplex PCR relied on a mix of 60 forward primers for TCR Vbeta segments and 13 reverse primers for TCR Jbeta segments. Amplification of the CDR3 region of rearranged TCR beta genes was performed with a multiplex PCR assay on genomic DNA. Amplified TCR beta libraries were sequenced as 87-base-pair reads on the Illumina HiSeq System. As for the original processing: A later analysis counted some 74 million unique TCR beta chains across the 650 to 700 repertoires, and 10 million to 12 million of these chains were shared by at least two donors. A nearest-neighbor algorithm error-corrected the raw reads and collapsed the reads into unique sequences, merging closely related sequences to remove PCR and sequencing errors. V, D and J gene segments were assigned by aligning CDR3 sequences to IMGT reference sequences. Each retained sequence needed at least a six-nucleotide match to both a V gene segment and a J gene segment. Rearrangements were called productive when the CDR3 lacked stop codons and stayed in frame with V and J; all others were non-productive. CDR3 was defined by IMGT convention, running from the second conserved V-encoded cysteine to the conserved J-encoded phenylalanine. The earlier analysis of about 500 of the donors excluded sequences that lacked an unambiguous match to a single V gene segment. An earlier analysis of almost 600 of the donors classified V segments as functional when productive rearrangements were above 56.7% and as segregating when the standard deviation between donors was above 5%. A statistical classification framework was built to diagnose cytomegalovirus status from the catalog of TCR beta chain sequences. In a later analysis, TCR nucleotide sequences were compared against IMGT/GENE-DB human TR gene sequences so that V and J genes could be assigned. Using the TCRdist pipeline, a later analysis assigned CDR3 sequences along with most-parsimonious VDJ recombination scenarios. A later analysis defined each TCR beta chain by its CDR3 amino acid sequence plus V-gene family, and excluded reads lacking a unique V-gene family. As a way to deal with suspected cross-contamination and a sequencing artifact, a later analysis dropped nearly 600 nucleotide sequences that were highly shared and had low generation probability. In a later analysis, a clonal expansion index for each public chain was calculated from normalized within-repertoire ranks of inferred template counts. In a later analysis, generation probabilities were computed using a VDJ recombination model fitted to out-of-frame rearrangements, and the results were checked against IGoR. In a later analysis, TCR-TCR, TCR-HLA and TCR-CMV co-occurrence was scored with hypergeometric tests, and a repertoire-size bias correction was applied to TCR pairs. A later analysis estimated false discovery rates by permuting HLA or CMV assignments 20 times. In a later analysis, co-occurring TCRs were grouped using DBSCAN, with TCRdist sequence similarity added in when clustering inside HLA-allele-positive subsets. Repertoires with fewer than 30,000 or more than 120,000 public chains were left out of co-occurrence clustering, as were five repertoires with anomalous nucleotide sharing. What TCRdb holds here is the immuneACCESS table cut down to in-frame rearrangements. Part of the clones is not present; checked against another copy, under half of the missing clones reflect an unresolved V gene, and the others are unexplained. V and J calls and clone size are copied from that table; D and trimming were computed from the DNA. This sample is represented by 150,000 to 180,000 clones; 80% of them were singletons. Of the sample, 5.6% falls within the top ten clones.

Sequenced: PBMCs. The rearranged segments are TRBV7-3 and TRBJ2-3; the table's D call, TRBD1, has no DNA check behind it. The TCR sequence derives from a woman aged 40 to 50 in good health and CMV-seropositive. This receptor has the CDR3 CASSYRDRPSS.